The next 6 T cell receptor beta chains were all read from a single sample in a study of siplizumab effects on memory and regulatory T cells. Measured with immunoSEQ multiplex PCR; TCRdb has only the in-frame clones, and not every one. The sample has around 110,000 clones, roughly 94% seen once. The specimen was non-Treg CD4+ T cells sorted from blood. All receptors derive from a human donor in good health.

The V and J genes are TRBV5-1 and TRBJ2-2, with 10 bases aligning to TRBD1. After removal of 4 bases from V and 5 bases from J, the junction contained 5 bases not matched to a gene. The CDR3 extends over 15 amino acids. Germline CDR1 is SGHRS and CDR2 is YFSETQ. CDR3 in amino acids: CASSTTGGRTGELFF. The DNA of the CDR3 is TGCGCCAGCAGCACGACAGGGGGCCGGACCGGGGAGCTGTTTTTT.

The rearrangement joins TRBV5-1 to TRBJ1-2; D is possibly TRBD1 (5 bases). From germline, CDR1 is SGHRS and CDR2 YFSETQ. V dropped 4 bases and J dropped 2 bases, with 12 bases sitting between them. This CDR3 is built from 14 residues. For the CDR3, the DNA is TGCGCCAGCAGCGGGATCAGGGAAAACTATGGCTACACCTTC. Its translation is CASSGIRENYGYTF. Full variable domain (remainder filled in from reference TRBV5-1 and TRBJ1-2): KAGVTQTPRYLIKTRGQQVTLSCSPISGHRSVSWYQQTPGQGLQFLFEYFSETQRNKGNFPGRFSGRQFSNSRSEMNVSTLELGDSALYLCASSGIRENYGYTFGSGTRLTVV.

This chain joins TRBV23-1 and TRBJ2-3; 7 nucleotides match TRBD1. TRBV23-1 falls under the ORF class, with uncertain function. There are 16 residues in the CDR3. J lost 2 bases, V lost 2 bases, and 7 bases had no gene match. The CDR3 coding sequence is TGCGCCAGCAGTCAACCCGGACAGGCGGTCACAGATACGCAGTATTTT. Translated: CASSQPGQAVTDTQYF.

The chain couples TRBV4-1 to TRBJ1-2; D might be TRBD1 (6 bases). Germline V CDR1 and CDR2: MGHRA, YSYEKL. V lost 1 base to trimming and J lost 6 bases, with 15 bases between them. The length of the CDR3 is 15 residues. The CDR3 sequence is CASSQVEGEGDGYTF. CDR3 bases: TGCGCCAGCAGCCAAGTCGAGGGAGAGGGGGATGGCTACACCTTC.

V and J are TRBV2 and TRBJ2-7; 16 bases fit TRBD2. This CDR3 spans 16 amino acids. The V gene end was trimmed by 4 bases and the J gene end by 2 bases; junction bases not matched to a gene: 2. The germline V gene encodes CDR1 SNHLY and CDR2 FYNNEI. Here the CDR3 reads CASSVGTSGGAYEQYF. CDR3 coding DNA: TGTGCCAGCAGTGTGGGGACTAGCGGGGGGGCCTACGAGCAGTACTTC.

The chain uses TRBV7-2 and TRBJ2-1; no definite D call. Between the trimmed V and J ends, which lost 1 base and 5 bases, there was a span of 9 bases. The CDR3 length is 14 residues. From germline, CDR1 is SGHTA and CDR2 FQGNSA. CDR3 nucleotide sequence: TGTGCCAGCAGCTTAGAGGTTAACCACAATGAGCAGTTCTTC. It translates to CASSLEVNHNEQFF. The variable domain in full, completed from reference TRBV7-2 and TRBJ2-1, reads GAGVSQSPSNKVTEKGKDVELRCDPISGHTALYWYRQSLGQGLEFLIYFQGNSAPDKSGLPSDRFSAERTGGSVSTLTIQRTQQEDSAVYLCASSLEVNHNEQFFGPGTRLTVL.